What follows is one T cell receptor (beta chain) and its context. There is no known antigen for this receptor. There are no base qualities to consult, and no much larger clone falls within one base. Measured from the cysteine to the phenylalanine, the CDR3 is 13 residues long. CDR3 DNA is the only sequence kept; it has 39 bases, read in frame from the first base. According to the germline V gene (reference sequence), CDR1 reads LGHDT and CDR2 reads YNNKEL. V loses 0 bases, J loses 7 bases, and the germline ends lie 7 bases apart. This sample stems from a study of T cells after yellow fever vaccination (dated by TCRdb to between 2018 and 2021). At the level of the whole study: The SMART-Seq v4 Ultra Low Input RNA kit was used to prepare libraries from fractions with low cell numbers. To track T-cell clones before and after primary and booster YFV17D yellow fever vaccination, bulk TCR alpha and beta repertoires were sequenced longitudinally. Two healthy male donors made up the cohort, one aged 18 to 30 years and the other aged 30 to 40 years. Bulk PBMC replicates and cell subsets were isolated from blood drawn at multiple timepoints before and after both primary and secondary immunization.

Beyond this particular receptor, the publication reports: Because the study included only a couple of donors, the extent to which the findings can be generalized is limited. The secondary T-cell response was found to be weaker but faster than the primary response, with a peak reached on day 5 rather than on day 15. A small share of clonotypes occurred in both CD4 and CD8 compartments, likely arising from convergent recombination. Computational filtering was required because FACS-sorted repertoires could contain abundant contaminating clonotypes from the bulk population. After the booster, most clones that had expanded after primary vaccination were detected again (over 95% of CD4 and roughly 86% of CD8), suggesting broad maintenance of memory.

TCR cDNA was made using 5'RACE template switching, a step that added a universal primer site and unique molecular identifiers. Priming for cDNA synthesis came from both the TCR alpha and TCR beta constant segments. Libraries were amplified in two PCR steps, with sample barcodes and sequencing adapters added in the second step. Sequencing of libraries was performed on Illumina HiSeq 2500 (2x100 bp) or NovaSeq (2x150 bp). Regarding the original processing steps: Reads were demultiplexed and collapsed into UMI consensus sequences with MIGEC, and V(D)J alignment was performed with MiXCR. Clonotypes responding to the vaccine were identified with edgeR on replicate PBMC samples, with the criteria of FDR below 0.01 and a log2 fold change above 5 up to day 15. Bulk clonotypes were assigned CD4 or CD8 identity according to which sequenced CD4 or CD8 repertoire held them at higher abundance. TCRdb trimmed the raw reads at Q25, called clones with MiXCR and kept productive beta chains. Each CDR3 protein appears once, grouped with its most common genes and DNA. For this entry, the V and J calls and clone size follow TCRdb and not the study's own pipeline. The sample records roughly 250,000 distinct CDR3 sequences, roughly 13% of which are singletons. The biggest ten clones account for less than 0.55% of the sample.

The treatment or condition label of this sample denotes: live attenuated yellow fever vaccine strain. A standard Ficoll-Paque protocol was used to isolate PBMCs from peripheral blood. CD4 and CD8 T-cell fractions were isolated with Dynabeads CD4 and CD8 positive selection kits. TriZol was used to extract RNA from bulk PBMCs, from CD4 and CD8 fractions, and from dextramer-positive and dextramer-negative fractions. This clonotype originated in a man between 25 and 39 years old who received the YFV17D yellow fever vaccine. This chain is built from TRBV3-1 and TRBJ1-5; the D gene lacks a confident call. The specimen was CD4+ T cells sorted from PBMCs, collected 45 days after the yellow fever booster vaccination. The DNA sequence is TGTGCCAGCAGCCAAGACGAGAGCCAGCCCCAGCATTTT. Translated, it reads CASSQDESQPQHF.